This TCR beta chain was sequenced in a study of T-cell reconstitution after alpha-beta-depleted transplantation in children. Unique molecular identifiers were incorporated when the TCRbeta library was constructed. TCRdb re-analysed the PCR reads in MiXCR, keeping a single row per CDR3 protein. The sample contains just under 550,000 distinct CDR3 sequences, 18% of which appear only once. Looked up from germline, CDR1 is SGHRS and CDR2 is YFSETQ. V trimming: 4 bases; J trimming: 3 bases; junction bases outside the gene matches: 8. This CDR3 comprises 15 residues. The chain is built from TRBV5-1 and TRBJ2-3; 7 bases are shared with TRBD1. Sequenced here: PBMCs from the stem cell graft donor, sampled from the stem cell graft. The receptor was isolated from a human donor who donated a stem cell graft to a child with acute lymphoblastic leukemia. This CDR3 reads CASSGRQGWTDTQYF. As DNA, the CDR3 is TGCGCCAGCAGCGGGAGACAGGGATGGACAGATACGCAGTATTTT. Drawing the rest from reference TRBV5-1 and TRBJ2-3, the complete variable domain is KAGVTQTPRYLIKTRGQQVTLSCSPISGHRSVSWYQQTPGQGLQFLFEYFSETQRNKGNFPGRFSGRQFSNSRSEMNVSTLELGDSALYLCASSGRQGWTDTQYFGPGTRLTVL.